This T cell receptor (beta chain) originates from a study of graft-versus-host responses after intestinal transplantation. Study-level information: As for transplant type, recipients had multivisceral, liver-intestinal, or isolated intestinal grafts. Every one of the recipients received anti-thymocyte globulin induction and afterwards took tacrolimus and steroids for about 3 years. The study, taken as a whole, reports: Early post-transplant HvG declines showed an association with peak circulating GvH clone levels.

Turning to this clone: Its antigen is unknown.

Libraries were prepared by immunoSEQ multiplex PCR; TCRdb keeps only in-frame clonotypes and omits some of them. The sample has approximately 97,000 clones; roughly 91% are singletons. Trimming cost V 3 bases and J 2 bases; bases outside gene matches: 9. The CDR3 length is 16 residues. Germline CDR1 KGHSH, CDR2 LQKENI. This clonotype was sampled from a human donor who was the organ donor for an intestinal transplant. Sequencing used unstimulated CD4+ T cells sorted from spleen or lymph node cells, obtained before transplant. The rearrangement joins TRBV18 to TRBJ2-7; 8 bases align to TRBD1. As DNA, the CDR3 is TGTGCCAGCTCACCCATTTCTGGGACAGGTACCTACGAGCAGTACTTC. Residues: CASSPISGTGTYEQYF.